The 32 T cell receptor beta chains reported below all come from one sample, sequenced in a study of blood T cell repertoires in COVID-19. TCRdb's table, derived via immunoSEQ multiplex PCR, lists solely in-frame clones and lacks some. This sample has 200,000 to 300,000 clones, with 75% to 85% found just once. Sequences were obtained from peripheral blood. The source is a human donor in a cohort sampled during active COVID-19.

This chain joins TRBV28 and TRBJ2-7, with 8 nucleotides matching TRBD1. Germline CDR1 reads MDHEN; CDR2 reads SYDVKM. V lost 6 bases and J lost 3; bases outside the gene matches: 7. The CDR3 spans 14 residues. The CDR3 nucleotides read TGTGCCAGCAGCCCCGGACAGGGCCGCTACGAGCAGTACTTC. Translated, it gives CASSPGQGRYEQYF. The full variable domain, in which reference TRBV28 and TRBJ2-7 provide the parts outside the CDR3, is DVKVTQSSRYLVKRTGEKVFLECVQDMDHENMFWYRQDPGLGLRLIYFSYDVKMKEKGDIPEGYSVSREKKERFSLILESASTNQTSMYLCASSPGQGRYEQYFGPGTRLTVT.

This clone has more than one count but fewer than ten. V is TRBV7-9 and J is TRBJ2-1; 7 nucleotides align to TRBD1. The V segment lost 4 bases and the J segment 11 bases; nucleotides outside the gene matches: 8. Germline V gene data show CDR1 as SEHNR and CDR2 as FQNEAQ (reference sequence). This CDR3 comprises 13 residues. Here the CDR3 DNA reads TGTGCCAGCAGCTCCGACAGGGACGCTAAGCAGTTCTTC. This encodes CASSSDRDAKQFF.

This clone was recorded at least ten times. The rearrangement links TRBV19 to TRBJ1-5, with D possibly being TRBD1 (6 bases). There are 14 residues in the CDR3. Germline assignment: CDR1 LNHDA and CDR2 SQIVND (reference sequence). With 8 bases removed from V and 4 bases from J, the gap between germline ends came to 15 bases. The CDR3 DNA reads TGTGCCAGTCTATTGACAGGTTTTAATCAGCCCCAGCATTTT. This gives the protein CASLLTGFNQPQHF.

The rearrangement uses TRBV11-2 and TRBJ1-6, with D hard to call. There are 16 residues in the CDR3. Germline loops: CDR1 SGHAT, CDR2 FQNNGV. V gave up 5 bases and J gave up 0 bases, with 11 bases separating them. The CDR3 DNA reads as TGTGCCAGCAGCCCCAGCGGGAGCTCCTATAATTCACCCCTCCACTTT. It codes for CASSPSGSSYNSPLHF.

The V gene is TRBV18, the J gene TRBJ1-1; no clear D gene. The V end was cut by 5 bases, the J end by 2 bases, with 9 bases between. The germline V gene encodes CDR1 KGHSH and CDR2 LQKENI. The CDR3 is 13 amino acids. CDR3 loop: CASSSPVNTEAFF. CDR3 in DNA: TGTGCCAGCTCATCCCCGGTCAACACTGAAGCTTTCTTT.

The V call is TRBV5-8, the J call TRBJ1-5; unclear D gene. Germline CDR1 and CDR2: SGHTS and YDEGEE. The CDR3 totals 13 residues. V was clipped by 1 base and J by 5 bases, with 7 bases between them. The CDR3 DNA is TGTGCCAGCAGCTTGACGGTCGATCAGCCCCAGCATTTT. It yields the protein CASSLTVDQPQHF.

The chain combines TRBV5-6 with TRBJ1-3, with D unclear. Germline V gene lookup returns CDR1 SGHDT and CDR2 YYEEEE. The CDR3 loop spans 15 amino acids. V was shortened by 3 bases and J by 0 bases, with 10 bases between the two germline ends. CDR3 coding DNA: TGTGCCAGCAGCTCCGACTGGAGCTCTGGAAACACCATATATTTT. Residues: CASSSDWSSGNTIYF.

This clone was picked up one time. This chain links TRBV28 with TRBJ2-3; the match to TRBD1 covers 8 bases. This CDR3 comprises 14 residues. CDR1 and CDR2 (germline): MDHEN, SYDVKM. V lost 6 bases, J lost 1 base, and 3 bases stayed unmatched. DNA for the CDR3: TGTGCCAGCAGGTTGACAGGGGGCACAGATACGCAGTATTTT. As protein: CASRLTGGTDTQYF. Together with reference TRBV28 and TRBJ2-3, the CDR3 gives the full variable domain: DVKVTQSSRYLVKRTGEKVFLECVQDMDHENMFWYRQDPGLGLRLIYFSYDVKMKEKGDIPEGYSVSREKKERFSLILESASTNQTSMYLCASRLTGGTDTQYFGPGTRLTVL.

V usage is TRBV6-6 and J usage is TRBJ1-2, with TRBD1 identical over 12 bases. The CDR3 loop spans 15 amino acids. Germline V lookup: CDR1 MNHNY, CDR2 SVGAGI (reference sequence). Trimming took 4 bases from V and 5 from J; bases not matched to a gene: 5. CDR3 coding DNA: TGTGCCAGCAGTTCCGGGACAGGGGGCCGGTATGGCTACACCTTC. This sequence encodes CASSSGTGGRYGYTF.

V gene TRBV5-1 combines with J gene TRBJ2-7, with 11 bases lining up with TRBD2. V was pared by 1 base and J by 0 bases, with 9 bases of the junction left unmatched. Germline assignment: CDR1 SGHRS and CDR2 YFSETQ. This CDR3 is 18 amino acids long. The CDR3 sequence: CASSLLPSGRTSSYEQYF. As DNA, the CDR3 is TGCGCCAGCAGCTTGTTGCCTAGCGGGAGGACCAGCTCCTACGAGCAGTACTTC.

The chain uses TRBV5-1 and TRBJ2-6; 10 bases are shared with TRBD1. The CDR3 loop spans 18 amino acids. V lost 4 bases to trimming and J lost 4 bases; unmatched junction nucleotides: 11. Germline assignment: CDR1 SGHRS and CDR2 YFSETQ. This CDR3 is CASSPGTGARGGANVLTF. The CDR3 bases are TGCGCCAGCAGCCCCGGGACAGGGGCCCGAGGAGGGGCCAACGTCCTGACTTTC.

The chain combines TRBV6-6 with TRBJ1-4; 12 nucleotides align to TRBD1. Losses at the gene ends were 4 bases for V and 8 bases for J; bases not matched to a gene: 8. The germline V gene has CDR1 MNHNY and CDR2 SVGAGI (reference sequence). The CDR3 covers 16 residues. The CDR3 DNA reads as TGTGCCAGCAGTTTTCCGGGACAGGGGGCGAAGGAAAAACTGTTTTTT. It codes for CASSFPGQGAKEKLFF.

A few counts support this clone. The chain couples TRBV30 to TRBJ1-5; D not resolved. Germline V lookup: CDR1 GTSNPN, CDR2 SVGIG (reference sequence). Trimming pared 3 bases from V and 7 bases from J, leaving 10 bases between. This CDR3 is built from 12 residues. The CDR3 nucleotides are TGTGCCTGGAGCGACGGGAGGCAGCCCCAGCATTTT. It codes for CAWSDGRQPQHF.

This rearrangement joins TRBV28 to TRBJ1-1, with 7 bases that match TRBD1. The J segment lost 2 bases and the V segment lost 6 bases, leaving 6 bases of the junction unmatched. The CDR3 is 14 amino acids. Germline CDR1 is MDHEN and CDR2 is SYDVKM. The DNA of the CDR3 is TGTGCCAGCAGGCCCGGACAGGTTAACACTGAAGCTTTCTTT. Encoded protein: CASRPGQVNTEAFF.

The CDR3, as DNA: TGCGCCAGCAGCCAAGATGGACGGAGGACAGAGACCCAGTACTTC. Its protein is CASSQDGRRTETQYF. This chain uses TRBV4-1 with TRBJ2-5, with D possibly TRBD2 on 5 matching bases. Germline V gene sequence: CDR1 MGHRA, CDR2 YSYEKL. This CDR3 is 15 amino acids long. V was clipped by 0 bases and J by 4 bases, with 12 bases between them.

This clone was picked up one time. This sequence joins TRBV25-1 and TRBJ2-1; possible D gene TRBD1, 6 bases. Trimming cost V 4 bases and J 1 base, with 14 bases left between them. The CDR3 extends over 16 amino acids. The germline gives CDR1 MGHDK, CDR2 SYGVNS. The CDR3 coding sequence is TGTGCCAGCAGTGCAGACAGGCCTGAATCCTACAATGAGCAGTTCTTC. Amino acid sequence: CASSADRPESYNEQFF.

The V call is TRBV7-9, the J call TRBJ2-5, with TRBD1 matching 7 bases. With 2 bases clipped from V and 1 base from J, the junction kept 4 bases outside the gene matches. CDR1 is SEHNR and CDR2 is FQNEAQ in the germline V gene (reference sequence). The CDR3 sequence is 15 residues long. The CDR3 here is CASSLMGQFQETQYF. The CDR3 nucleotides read TGTGCCAGCAGCTTAATGGGACAGTTCCAAGAGACCCAGTACTTC.

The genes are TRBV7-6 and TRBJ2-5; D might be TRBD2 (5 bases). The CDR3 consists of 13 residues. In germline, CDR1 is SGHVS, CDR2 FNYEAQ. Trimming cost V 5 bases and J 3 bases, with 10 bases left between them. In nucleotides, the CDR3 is TGTGCCAGCAGCCAAGGACTGGAAGAGACCCAGTACTTC. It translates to CASSQGLEETQYF.

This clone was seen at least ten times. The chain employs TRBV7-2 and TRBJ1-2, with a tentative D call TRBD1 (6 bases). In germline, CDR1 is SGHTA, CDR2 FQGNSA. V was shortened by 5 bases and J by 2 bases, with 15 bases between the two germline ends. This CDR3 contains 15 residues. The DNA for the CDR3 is TGTGCCAGCAGCCTCTCCTCCGGGACAAACTATGGCTACACCTTC. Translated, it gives CASSLSSGTNYGYTF. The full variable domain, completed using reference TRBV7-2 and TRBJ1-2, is GAGVSQSPSNKVTEKGKDVELRCDPISGHTALYWYRQSLGQGLEFLIYFQGNSAPDKSGLPSDRFSAERTGGSVSTLTIQRTQQEDSAVYLCASSLSSGTNYGYTFGSGTRLTVV.

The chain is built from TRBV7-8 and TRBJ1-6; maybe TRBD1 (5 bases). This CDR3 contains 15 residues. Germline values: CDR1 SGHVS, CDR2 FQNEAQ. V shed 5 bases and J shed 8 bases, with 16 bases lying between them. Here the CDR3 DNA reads TGTGCCAGCAGCCCAGATAGGGGTAAATATTCACCCCTCCACTTT. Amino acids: CASSPDRGKYSPLHF.

The CDR3 sequence: CASSPESGSGNTIYF. The CDR3, as DNA: TGTGCCAGCTCACCAGAGTCAGGCTCTGGAAACACCATATATTTT. This chain connects TRBV18 to TRBJ1-3; D uncertain. Germline-derived CDR1 and CDR2 are KGHSH and LQKENI. V lost 2 bases to trimming and J lost 0 bases, with 8 bases between them. The CDR3 is 15 amino acids.

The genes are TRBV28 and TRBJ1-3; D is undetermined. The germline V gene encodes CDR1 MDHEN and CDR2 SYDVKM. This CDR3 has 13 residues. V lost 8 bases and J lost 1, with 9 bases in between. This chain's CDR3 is CASLAHSGNTIYF. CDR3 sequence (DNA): TGTGCCAGCTTGGCTCATTCTGGAAACACCATATATTTT.

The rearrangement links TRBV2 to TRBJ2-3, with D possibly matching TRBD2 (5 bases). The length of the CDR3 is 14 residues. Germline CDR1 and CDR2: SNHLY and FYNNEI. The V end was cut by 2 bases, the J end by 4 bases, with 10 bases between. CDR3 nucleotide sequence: TGTGCCAGCAGTGAAACCGGGGTCTCAGATACGCAGTATTTT. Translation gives CASSETGVSDTQYF.

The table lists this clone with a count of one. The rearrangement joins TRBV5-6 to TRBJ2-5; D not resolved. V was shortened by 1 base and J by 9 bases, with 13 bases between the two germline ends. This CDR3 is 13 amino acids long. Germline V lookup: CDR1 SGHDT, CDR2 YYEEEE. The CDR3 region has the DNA TGTGCCAGCAGCTTGTGGAGCAGCCAGCCCCAGTACTTC. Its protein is CASSLWSSQPQYF.

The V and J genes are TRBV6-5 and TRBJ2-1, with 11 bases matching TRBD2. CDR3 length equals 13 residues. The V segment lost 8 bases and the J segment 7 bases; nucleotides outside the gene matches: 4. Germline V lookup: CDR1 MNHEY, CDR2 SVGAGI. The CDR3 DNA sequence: TGTGCCAGCGTAGCGGGGGGGCGAAATGAGCAGTTCTTC. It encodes CASVAGGRNEQFF.

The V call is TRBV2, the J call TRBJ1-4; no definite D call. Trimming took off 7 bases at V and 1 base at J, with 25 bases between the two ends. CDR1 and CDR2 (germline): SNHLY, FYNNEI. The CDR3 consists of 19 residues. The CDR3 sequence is CASIPGRGHPGETNEKLFF. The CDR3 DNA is TGTGCCAGCATCCCGGGGAGAGGCCACCCCGGCGAAACTAATGAAAAACTGTTTTTT. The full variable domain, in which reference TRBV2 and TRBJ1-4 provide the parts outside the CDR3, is EPEVTQTPSHQVTQMGQEVILRCVPISNHLYFYWYRQILGQKVEFLVSFYNNEISEKSEIFDDQFSVERPDGSNFTLKIRSTKLEDSAMYFCASIPGRGHPGETNEKLFFGSGTQLSVL.

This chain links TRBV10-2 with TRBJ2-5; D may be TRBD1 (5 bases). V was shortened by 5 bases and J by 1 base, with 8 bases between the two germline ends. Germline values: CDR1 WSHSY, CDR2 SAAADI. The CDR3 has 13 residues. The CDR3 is CASSTGIQETQYF. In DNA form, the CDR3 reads TGCGCCAGCAGTACAGGAATCCAAGAGACCCAGTACTTC.

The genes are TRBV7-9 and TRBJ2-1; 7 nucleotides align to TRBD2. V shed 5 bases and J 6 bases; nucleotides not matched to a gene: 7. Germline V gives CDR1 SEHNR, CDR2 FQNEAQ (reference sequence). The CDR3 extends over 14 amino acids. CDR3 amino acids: CASSQTSGGNEQFF. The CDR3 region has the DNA TGTGCCAGCAGCCAGACCTCGGGGGGCAATGAGCAGTTCTTC. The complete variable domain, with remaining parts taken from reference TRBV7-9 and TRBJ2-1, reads DTGVSQNPRHKITKRGQNVTFRCDPISEHNRLYWYRQTLGQGPEFLTYFQNEAQLEKSRLLSDRFSAERPKGSFSTLEIQRTEQGDSAMYLCASSQTSGGNEQFFGPGTRLTVL.

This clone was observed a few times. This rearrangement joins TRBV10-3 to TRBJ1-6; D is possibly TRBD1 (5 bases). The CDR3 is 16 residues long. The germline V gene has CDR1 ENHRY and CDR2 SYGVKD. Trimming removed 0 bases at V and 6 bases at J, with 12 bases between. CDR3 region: CAISESETALNSPLHF. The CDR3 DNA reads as TGTGCCATCAGTGAGTCGGAGACAGCTCTTAATTCACCCCTCCACTTT.

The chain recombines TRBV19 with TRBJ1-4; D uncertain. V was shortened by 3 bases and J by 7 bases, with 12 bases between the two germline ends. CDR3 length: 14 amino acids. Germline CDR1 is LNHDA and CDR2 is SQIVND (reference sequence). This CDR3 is CASSMGGPVEKLFF. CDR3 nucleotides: TGTGCCAGTAGTATGGGAGGCCCGGTTGAAAAACTGTTTTTT.

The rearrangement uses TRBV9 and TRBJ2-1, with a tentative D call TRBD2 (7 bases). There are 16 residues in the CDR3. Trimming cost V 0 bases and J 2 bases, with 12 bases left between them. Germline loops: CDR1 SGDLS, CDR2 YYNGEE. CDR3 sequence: CASSVVGGAAYNEQFF. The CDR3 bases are TGTGCCAGCAGCGTAGTAGGGGGGGCAGCCTACAATGAGCAGTTCTTC. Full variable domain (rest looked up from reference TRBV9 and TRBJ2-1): DSGVTQTPKHLITATGQRVTLRCSPRSGDLSVYWYQQSLDQGLQFLIQYYNGEERAKGNILERFSAQQFPDLHSELNLSSLELGDSALYFCASSVVGGAAYNEQFFGPGTRLTVL.

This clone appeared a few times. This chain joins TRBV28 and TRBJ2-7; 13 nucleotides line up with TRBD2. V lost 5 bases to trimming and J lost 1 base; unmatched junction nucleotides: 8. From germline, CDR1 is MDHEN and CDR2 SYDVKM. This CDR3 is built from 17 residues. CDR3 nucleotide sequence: TGTGCCAGCAGTCCCGGTACTAGCGGGAGGGGATCCTACGAGCAGTACTTC. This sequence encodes CASSPGTSGRGSYEQYF.